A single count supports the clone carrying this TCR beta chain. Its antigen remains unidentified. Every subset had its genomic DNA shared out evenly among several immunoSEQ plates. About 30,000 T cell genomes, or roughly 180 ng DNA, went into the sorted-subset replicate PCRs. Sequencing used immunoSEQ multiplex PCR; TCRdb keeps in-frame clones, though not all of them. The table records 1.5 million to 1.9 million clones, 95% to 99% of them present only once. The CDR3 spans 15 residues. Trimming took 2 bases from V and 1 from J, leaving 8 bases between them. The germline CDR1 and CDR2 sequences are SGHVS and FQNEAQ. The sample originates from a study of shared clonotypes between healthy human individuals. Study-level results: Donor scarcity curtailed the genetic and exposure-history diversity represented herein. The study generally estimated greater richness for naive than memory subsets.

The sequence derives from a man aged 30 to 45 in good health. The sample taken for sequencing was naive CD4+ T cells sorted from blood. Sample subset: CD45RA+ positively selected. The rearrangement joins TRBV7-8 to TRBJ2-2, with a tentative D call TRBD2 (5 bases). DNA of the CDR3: TGTGCCAGCAGCTTAAAGCGGCTGAACACCGGGGAGCTGTTTTTT. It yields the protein CASSLKRLNTGELFF. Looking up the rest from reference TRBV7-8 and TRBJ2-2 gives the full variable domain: GAGVSQSPRYKVAKRGQDVALRCDPISGHVSLFWYQQALGQGPEFLTYFQNEAQLDKSGLPSDRFFAERPEGSVSTLKIQRTQQEDSAVYLCASSLKRLNTGELFFGEGSRLTVL.